This TCR beta chain was identified during a study of cytomegalovirus exposure and HLA in healthy donors. This clone was counted a single time. Primers: 60 Vbeta forward and 13 Jbeta reverse. Some clones are missing from TCRdb's copy, which holds only in-frame ones; the method was immunoSEQ multiplex PCR. The data hold 130,000 to 150,000 clones, with 79% observed a single time. Deletions cut 4 bases from V and 3 bases from J, with 17 bases between. The CDR3 runs 16 residues. Germline V lookup: CDR1 SGHRS, CDR2 YFSETQ. The V and J genes are TRBV5-1 and TRBJ1-3; D gene unclear. The sequenced material came from PBMCs. The receptor was isolated from a young man in good health and CMV-seronegative. CDR3 sequence reads: CASSLTTAGDGNTIYF. The CDR3 DNA reads TGCGCCAGCAGCCTAACGACGGCAGGCGATGGAAACACCATATATTTT. Full variable domain (rest looked up from reference TRBV5-1 and TRBJ1-3): KAGVTQTPRYLIKTRGQQVTLSCSPISGHRSVSWYQQTPGQGLQFLFEYFSETQRNKGNFPGRFSGRQFSNSRSEMNVSTLELGDSALYLCASSLTTAGDGNTIYFGEGSWLTVV.